A selection of T cell receptor beta chains follows, all from one sample in a study of OX40 agonist ivuxolimab in advanced cancers. The assay was immunoSEQ multiplex PCR, and TCRdb's table has in-frame clones only and misses some. The table records around 80,000 clones, 84% of them present only once. Material: CD4+ or CD8+ T cells sorted from blood, obtained in a trial of the OX40 agonist ivuxolimab. Receptors originate from an adult with an advanced solid tumor such as melanoma, head and neck, liver or kidney cancer. CDR3s include the opening cysteine and the closing phenylalanine or tryptophan. Fields, in order: clone size, V gene, J gene, D gene, CDR3 protein, CDR3 DNA. The D gene is left open where the match is weak. Rows may omit the clone size; those that give it use once, few, many or a size class.

clone_size: once
v_call: TRBV7-2
j_call: TRBJ1-1
d_call: -
cdr3_aa: CASSLERLGTEAFF
cdr3_nt: TGTGCCAGCAGCTTAGAAAGGCTTGGCACTGAAGCCTTCTTT

clone_size: few
v_call: TRBV6-5
j_call: TRBJ1-6
d_call: -
cdr3_aa: CASSRDRNNSPLHF
cdr3_nt: TGTGCCAGCAGTCGCGACAGAAATAATTCACCCCTCCACTTT

clone_size: -
v_call: TRBV11-2
j_call: TRBJ1-1
d_call: -
cdr3_aa: CASSFGQHNTEAFF
cdr3_nt: TGTGCCAGCAGCTTTGGACAGCACAACACTGAAGCTTTCTTT

clone_size: few
v_call: TRBV28
j_call: TRBJ1-5
d_call: -
cdr3_aa: CASLEGNQPQHF
cdr3_nt: TGTGCCAGCCTGGAGGGGAATCAGCCCCAGCATTTT

clone_size: -
v_call: TRBV6-5
j_call: TRBJ1-1
d_call: -
cdr3_aa: CATSLGGMGWTEAFF
cdr3_nt: TGTGCCACGAGCCTTGGAGGGATGGGTTGGACTGAAGCTTTCTTT

clone_size: -
v_call: TRBV5-4
j_call: TRBJ2-5
d_call: -
cdr3_aa: CASSLRGNQETQYF
cdr3_nt: TGTGCCAGCAGCTTACGGGGGAACCAAGAGACCCAGTACTTC

clone_size: few
v_call: TRBV30
j_call: TRBJ1-5
d_call: -
cdr3_aa: CAWSADRLGLGNQPQHF
cdr3_nt: TGTGCCTGGAGTGCGGACCGGCTGGGCTTGGGCAATCAGCCCCAGCATTTT

clone_size: -
v_call: TRBV7-3
j_call: TRBJ1-1
d_call: -
cdr3_aa: CASSLSGLTRTEAFF
cdr3_nt: TGTGCCAGCAGCTTATCAGGTTTAACGCGCACTGAAGCTTTCTTT

clone_size: few
v_call: TRBV27
j_call: TRBJ1-2
d_call: -
cdr3_aa: CASSLSAYNYGYTF
cdr3_nt: TGTGCCAGCAGTTTATCCGCATATAACTATGGCTACACCTTC

clone_size: many
v_call: TRBV18
j_call: TRBJ1-6
d_call: -
cdr3_aa: CASSPGYGSALHF
cdr3_nt: TGTGCCAGCTCACCAGGGTACGGGTCAGCCCTCCACTTT

clone_size: -
v_call: TRBV27
j_call: TRBJ1-2
d_call: -
cdr3_aa: CASSSSVGYGYTF
cdr3_nt: TGTGCCAGCAGTTCCAGTGTCGGCTATGGCTACACCTTC

clone_size: -
v_call: TRBV6-7
j_call: TRBJ2-1
d_call: TRBD2
cdr3_aa: CASGPAGGEDEQFF
cdr3_nt: TGTGCCAGCGGACCAGCGGGGGGGGAAGATGAGCAGTTCTTC

clone_size: once
v_call: TRBV25-1
j_call: TRBJ2-1
d_call: -
cdr3_aa: CASSAVRGSYNEQFF
cdr3_nt: TGTGCCAGCAGTGCGGTCCGAGGCTCCTACAATGAGCAGTTCTTC

clone_size: -
v_call: TRBV6-1
j_call: TRBJ1-5
d_call: -
cdr3_aa: CASSEGAVSNQPQHF
cdr3_nt: TGTGCCAGCAGTGAAGGGGCGGTTAGCAATCAGCCCCAGCATTTT

clone_size: -
v_call: TRBV27
j_call: TRBJ1-4
d_call: -
cdr3_aa: CASSLEGRGKLFF
cdr3_nt: TGTGCCAGCAGTTTAGAGGGACGGGGAAAACTGTTTTTT

clone_size: few
v_call: TRBV23-1
j_call: TRBJ2-3
d_call: TRBD1
cdr3_aa: CASSPWDRRTDTQYF
cdr3_nt: TGCGCCAGCTCCCCTTGGGACAGGAGGACAGATACGCAGTATTTT

clone_size: -
v_call: TRBV18
j_call: TRBJ2-7
d_call: TRBD1
cdr3_aa: CASSGGTGPYEQYF
cdr3_nt: TGTGCCAGCTCAGGGGGGACAGGGCCCTACGAGCAGTACTTC

clone_size: -
v_call: TRBV4-3
j_call: TRBJ1-2
d_call: -
cdr3_aa: CASSQDPGYGYTF
cdr3_nt: TGCGCCAGCAGCCAAGACCCAGGGTATGGCTACACCTTC

clone_size: -
v_call: TRBV7-3
j_call: TRBJ2-2
d_call: -
cdr3_aa: CASSFSARHGVNTGELFF
cdr3_nt: TGTGCCAGCAGCTTCTCAGCCAGGCATGGGGTGAACACCGGGGAGCTGTTTTTT

clone_size: -
v_call: TRBV14
j_call: TRBJ2-2
d_call: -
cdr3_aa: CASSLHTGELFF
cdr3_nt: TGTGCCAGCAGCTTACACACCGGGGAGCTGTTTTTT

clone_size: -
v_call: TRBV7-3
j_call: TRBJ2-2
d_call: -
cdr3_aa: CASSSSTGELFF
cdr3_nt: TGTGCCAGCAGCTCTTCGACCGGGGAGCTGTTTTTT

clone_size: -
v_call: TRBV2
j_call: TRBJ1-3
d_call: -
cdr3_aa: CASSSSGENTIYF
cdr3_nt: TGTGCCAGCAGTTCGTCAGGGGAAAACACCATATATTTT

clone_size: -
v_call: TRBV7-3
j_call: TRBJ1-6
d_call: -
cdr3_aa: CASSLTTNSPLHF
cdr3_nt: TGTGCCAGCAGCTTAACGACGAATTCACCCCTCCACTTT

clone_size: -
v_call: TRBV19
j_call: TRBJ2-3
d_call: TRBD2
cdr3_aa: CASSIERTSGTIF
cdr3_nt: TGTGCCAGTAGTATAGAGCGGACTAGCGGAACCATTTTT

clone_size: -
v_call: TRBV14
j_call: TRBJ1-2
d_call: -
cdr3_aa: CASSQDSGYGYTF
cdr3_nt: TGTGCCAGCAGCCAAGATTCAGGCTATGGCTACACCTTC

clone_size: -
v_call: TRBV19
j_call: TRBJ1-2
d_call: -
cdr3_aa: CASTLTPKTPGEGYTF
cdr3_nt: TGTGCCAGTACCCTAACGCCGAAGACCCCAGGGGAGGGCTACACCTTC

clone_size: -
v_call: TRBV28
j_call: TRBJ2-5
d_call: TRBD1
cdr3_aa: CASSRQGSETQYF
cdr3_nt: TGTGCCAGCAGTCGACAGGGCTCGGAGACCCAGTACTTC

clone_size: -
v_call: TRBV6-1
j_call: TRBJ2-5
d_call: TRBD1
cdr3_aa: CASTLGTVQERQYF
cdr3_nt: TGTGCCAGCACCCTAGGGACAGTTCAAGAGAGACAGTACTTC

clone_size: -
v_call: TRBV18
j_call: TRBJ1-1
d_call: TRBD1
cdr3_aa: CASSRTETGYGTEAFF
cdr3_nt: TGTGCCAGCTCACGAACCGAGACAGGGTATGGAACTGAAGCTTTCTTT

clone_size: -
v_call: TRBV10-1
j_call: TRBJ2-3
d_call: -
cdr3_aa: CASSESVAGTDTQYF
cdr3_nt: TGCGCCAGCAGTGAGTCGGTGGCGGGCACAGATACGCAGTATTTT